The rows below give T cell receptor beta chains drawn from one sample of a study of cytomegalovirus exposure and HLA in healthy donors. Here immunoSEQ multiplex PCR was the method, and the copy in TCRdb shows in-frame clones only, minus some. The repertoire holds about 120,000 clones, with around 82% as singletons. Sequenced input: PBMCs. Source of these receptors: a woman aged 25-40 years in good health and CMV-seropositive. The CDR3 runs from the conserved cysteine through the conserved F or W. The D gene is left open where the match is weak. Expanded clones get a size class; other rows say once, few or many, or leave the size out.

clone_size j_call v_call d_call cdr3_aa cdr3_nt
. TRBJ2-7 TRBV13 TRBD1 CASSAGTGSGEQYF TGTGCCAGCAGCGCCGGGACAGGGTCGGGCGAGCAGTACTTC
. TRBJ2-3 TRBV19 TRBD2 CASRSGLAGIDTQYF TGTGCCAGTAGATCGGGACTAGCGGGAATAGATACGCAGTATTTT
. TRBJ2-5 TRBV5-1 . CASSSVGGLQETQYF TGCGCCAGCAGCTCGGTCGGGGGTCTCCAAGAGACCCAGTACTTC
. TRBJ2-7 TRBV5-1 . CASSLEGRGNYEQYF TGCGCCAGCAGCTTGGAGGGCAGGGGAAACTACGAGCAGTACTTC
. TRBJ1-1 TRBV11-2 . CASSLGGRGNTEAFF TGTGCCAGCAGCTTAGGTGGCAGGGGAAACACTGAAGCTTTCTTT
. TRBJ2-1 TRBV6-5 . CASQDSGEWNEQFF TGTGCCAGCCAGGACTCCGGAGAATGGAATGAGCAGTTCTTC
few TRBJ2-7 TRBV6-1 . CASSGDWNYEQYF TGTGCCAGCAGTGGGGACTGGAATTACGAGCAGTACTTC
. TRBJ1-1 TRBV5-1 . CASSLAGGQITEAFF TGCGCCAGCAGCTTGGCCGGGGGGCAAATCACTGAAGCTTTCTTT
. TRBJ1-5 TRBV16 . CASSRDWVSPQHF TGTGCCAGCAGCCGGGACTGGGTGAGCCCCCAGCATTTT
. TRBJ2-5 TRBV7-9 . CASRNEDWGLGTQYF TGTGCCAGCAGGAACGAAGACTGGGGCTTGGGGACCCAGTACTTC
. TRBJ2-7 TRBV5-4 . CASSWTLGYEQYF TGTGCCAGCAGTTGGACTCTTGGATACGAGCAGTACTTC
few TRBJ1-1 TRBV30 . CAWARGGAVTEAFF TGTGCCTGGGCCCGTGGGGGGGCGGTCACTGAAGCTTTCTTT
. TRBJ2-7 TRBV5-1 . CASSLAAFISYEQYF TGCGCCAGCAGCTTGGCCGCTTTTATCTCCTACGAGCAGTACTTC
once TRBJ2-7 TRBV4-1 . CASSQGLGAGFSYEQYF TGCGCCAGCAGCCAAGGCCTAGGGGCAGGTTTTTCCTACGAGCAGTACTTC
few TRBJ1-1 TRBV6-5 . CASSWTSGGEAFF TGTGCCAGCAGTTGGACTAGCGGCGGTGAAGCTTTCTTT
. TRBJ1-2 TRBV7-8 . CASSQPGGGDYGYTF TGTGCCAGCAGCCAACCCGGCGGGGGCGACTATGGCTACACCTTC
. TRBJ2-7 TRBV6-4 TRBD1 CASSGQAGGEQYF TGTGCCAGCAGCGGACAGGCTGGGGGCGAGCAGTACTTC
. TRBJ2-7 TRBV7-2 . CASSLAQGPSYEQYF TGTGCCAGCAGCTTAGCGCAGGGTCCCTCCTACGAGCAGTACTTC
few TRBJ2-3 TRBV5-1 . CASSLPGGLTDTQYF TGCGCCAGCAGCCTCCCCGGGGGGCTTACAGATACGCAGTATTTT
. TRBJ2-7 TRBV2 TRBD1 CAGRDRDYEQYF TGTGCCGGCCGGGACAGGGACTACGAGCAGTACTTC
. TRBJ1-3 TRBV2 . CASSEAFTTFSPGNTIYF TGTGCCAGCAGTGAAGCTTTTACTACCTTTAGCCCTGGAAACACCATATATTTT
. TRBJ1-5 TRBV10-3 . CAISPFDQGSNQPQHF TGTGCCATCAGCCCTTTCGACCAGGGTAGCAATCAGCCCCAGCATTTT
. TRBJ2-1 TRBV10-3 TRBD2 CAISGQGTRGNYNEQFF TGTGCCATCAGTGGGCAGGGGACTAGGGGCAACTACAATGAGCAGTTCTTC
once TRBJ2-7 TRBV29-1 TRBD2 CSVEEPIPTSGTYEQYF TGCAGCGTTGAGGAGCCCATTCCGACTAGCGGAACCTACGAGCAGTACTTC
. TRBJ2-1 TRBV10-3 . CAISVAEGYNEQFF TGTGCCATCAGTGTAGCGGAAGGATACAATGAGCAGTTCTTC
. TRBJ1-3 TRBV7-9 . CASSLLNSSSGNTIYF TGTGCCAGCAGCTTATTAAATTCTAGCTCTGGAAACACCATATATTTT
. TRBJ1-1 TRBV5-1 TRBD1 CASSVTGGNTEAFF TGCGCCAGCAGCGTGACAGGGGGCAACACTGAAGCTTTCTTT
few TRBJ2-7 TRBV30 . CAWSALVDYEQYF TGTGCCTGGAGTGCACTAGTAGACTACGAGCAGTACTTC
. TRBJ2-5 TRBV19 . CASSIRPQSSSWLETQYF TGTGCCAGTAGTATTCGCCCCCAATCGTCGTCTTGGCTGGAGACCCAGTACTTC
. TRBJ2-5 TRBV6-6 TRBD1 CASTRDSQETQYF TGTGCCAGCACTCGGGACAGCCAAGAGACCCAGTACTTC
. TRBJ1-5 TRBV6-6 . CASSYSSEPNQPQHF TGTGCCAGCAGTTACTCTTCTGAGCCCAATCAGCCCCAGCATTTT
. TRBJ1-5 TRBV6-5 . CASDWSNQPQHF TGTGCCAGCGACTGGAGCAATCAGCCCCAGCATTTT
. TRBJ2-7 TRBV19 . CASSPDRNYEQYF TGTGCCAGTAGTCCTGACAGAAATTACGAGCAGTACTTC
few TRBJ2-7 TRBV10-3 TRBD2 CAISVPTSGGSYEQYF TGTGCCATCAGTGTCCCGACTAGCGGGGGGTCCTACGAGCAGTACTTC
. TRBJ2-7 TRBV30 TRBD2 CAWLGLAEEYYEQYF TGTGCCTGGTTGGGGCTAGCGGAGGAATACTACGAGCAGTACTTC
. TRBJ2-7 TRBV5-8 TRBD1 CASSPGTEETYEQYF TGTGCCAGCAGCCCCGGGACAGAGGAAACCTACGAGCAGTACTTC
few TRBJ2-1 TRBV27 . CASSSTMGGGRFEQFF TGTGCCAGCAGTTCAACCATGGGTGGGGGGAGGTTTGAGCAGTTCTTC
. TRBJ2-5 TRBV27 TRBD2 CASSSPRSGRGETQYF TGTGCCAGCAGTTCTCCAAGGAGCGGGAGGGGGGAGACCCAGTACTTC
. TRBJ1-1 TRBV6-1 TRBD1 CASSPGQGAVSEAFF TGTGCCAGCAGTCCGGGACAGGGGGCAGTCTCTGAAGCTTTCTTT
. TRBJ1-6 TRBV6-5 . CASSFGQGFNSPLHF TGTGCCAGCAGTTTTGGGCAGGGATTTAATTCACCCCTCCACTTT
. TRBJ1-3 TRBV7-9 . CASSEGPAPIYF TGTGCCAGCAGCGAGGGCCCCGCTCCCATATATTTT
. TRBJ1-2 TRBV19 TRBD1 CASTPGAGGSYGYTF TGTGCCAGTACCCCCGGGGCAGGGGGCAGCTATGGCTACACCTTC
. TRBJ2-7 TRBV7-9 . CASPLEGEAYEQYF TGTGCCAGTCCCCTGGAGGGAGAGGCCTACGAGCAGTACTTC
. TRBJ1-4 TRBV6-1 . CACRAVLRGEKLFF TGTGCCTGTAGGGCAGTCCTCAGGGGTGAAAAACTGTTTTTT
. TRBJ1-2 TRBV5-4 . CASSSRQAFLYGYTF TGTGCCAGCAGCTCCCGACAGGCGTTCCTCTATGGCTACACCTTC
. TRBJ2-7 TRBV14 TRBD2 CASSRTSGSYEQYF TGTGCCAGCAGCCGGACTAGCGGTTCCTACGAGCAGTACTTC
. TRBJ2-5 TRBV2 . CASSEARAGQNTETQYF TGTGCCAGCAGTGAAGCCAGGGCAGGGCAAAATACAGAGACCCAGTACTTC
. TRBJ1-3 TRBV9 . CASSVAPPHSSGNTIYF TGTGCCAGCAGCGTAGCCCCCCCGCATAGCTCTGGAAACACCATATATTTT
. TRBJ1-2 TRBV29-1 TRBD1 CSVEDGTGYYGYTF TGCAGCGTTGAAGATGGGACAGGGTACTATGGCTACACCTTC
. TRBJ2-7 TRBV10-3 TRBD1 CAIKPGQGPYEQYF TGTGCCATCAAACCGGGACAGGGCCCCTACGAGCAGTACTTC
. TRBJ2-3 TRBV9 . CASSPNPTSTDTQYF TGTGCCAGCAGCCCAAATCCGACGAGCACAGATACGCAGTACTTT
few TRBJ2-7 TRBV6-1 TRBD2 CASSETAGAYEQYF TGTGCCAGCAGTGAAACAGCGGGAGCCTACGAGCAGTACTTC
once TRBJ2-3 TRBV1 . CTSSQDRWRAPTDTQYF TGCACCAGCAGCCAAGATAGGTGGCGAGCGCCCACAGATACGCAGTATTTT
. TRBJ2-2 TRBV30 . CARSGLSGELFF TGTGCCAGATCAGGGTTATCCGGGGAGCTGTTTTTT
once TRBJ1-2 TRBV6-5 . CASIRFGEGYGYTF .
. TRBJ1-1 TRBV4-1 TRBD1 CASSQAGGRGYTEAFF TGCGCCAGCAGCCAAGCTGGCGGCAGGGGGTACACTGAAGCTTTCTTT
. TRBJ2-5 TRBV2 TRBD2 CASPALAGAKYQETQYF TGTGCCAGCCCTGCCCTAGCGGGGGCTAAGTACCAAGAGACCCAGTACTTC